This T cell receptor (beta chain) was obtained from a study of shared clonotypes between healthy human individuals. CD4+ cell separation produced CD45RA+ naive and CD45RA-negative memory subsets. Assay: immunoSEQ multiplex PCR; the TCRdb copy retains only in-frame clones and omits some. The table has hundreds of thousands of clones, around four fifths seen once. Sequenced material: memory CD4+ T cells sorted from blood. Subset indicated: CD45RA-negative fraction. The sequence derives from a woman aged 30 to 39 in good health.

The CDR3: CASRLGPGTMNTEAFF. The CDR3 DNA sequence: TGCGCCAGCAGGCTCGGGCCCGGGACAATGAACACTGAAGCTTTCTTT. The chain couples TRBV5-1 to TRBJ1-1; D might be TRBD1 (6 bases). Trimming removed 5 bases from V and 0 bases from J, with 17 bases in between. Germline loops: CDR1 SGHRS, CDR2 YFSETQ. The CDR3 sequence is 16 residues long. The whole variable domain, remainder taken from reference TRBV5-1 and TRBJ1-1, is KAGVTQTPRYLIKTRGQQVTLSCSPISGHRSVSWYQQTPGQGLQFLFEYFSETQRNKGNFPGRFSGRQFSNSRSEMNVSTLELGDSALYLCASRLGPGTMNTEAFFGQGTRLTVV.